The next 7 T cell receptor beta chains were all read from a single sample in a study of T cells in Graves' hyperthyroidism and ophthalmopathy. Regions amplified from RNA transcripts were the TCR beta CDR3 regions. With the HTBI primer set, the TCR CDR3 went through a first round of RT-PCR. TCRdb reanalysed the multiplex PCR reads using MiXCR and keeps one entry per CDR3 protein. The data contain 500,000 to 600,000 distinct CDR3 sequences, over 45% of them singletons. The sample comprised peripheral blood or thyroid tissue (not recorded which). The source is an adult woman with Graves' disease, either hyperthyroidism or ophthalmopathy (not recorded which).

This clonotype was seen a handful of times. The V and J genes are TRBV4-3 and TRBJ1-1; no clear D. V lost 1 base and J lost 6, with 15 bases in between. This CDR3 is 15 amino acids long. The germline V gene encodes CDR1 LGHNA and CDR2 YSLEER. CDR3 nucleotides: TGCGCCAGCAGCCAAGGTAGAGCAGTACCCTCTGAAGCTTTCTTT. Protein sequence: CASSQGRAVPSEAFF.

Only one count was recorded for this clonotype. V and J are TRBV11-3 and TRBJ1-6, with D unresolved. The CDR3 has 15 residues. V was trimmed by 5 bases and J by 7 bases, leaving 15 bases between them. Germline V gene data show CDR1 as SGHNT and CDR2 as YENEEA. CDR3 coding DNA: TGTGCCAGCAGCCCCACACCGGAAAAGAATTCACCCCTCCACTTT. It codes for CASSPTPEKNSPLHF.

V usage is TRBV4-1 and J usage is TRBJ2-7; TRBD2 matches 10 bases. The CDR3 has 13 amino acids. CDR1 MGHRA and CDR2 YSYEKL come from the germline V gene. As DNA, the CDR3 is TGCAGCTCGATTCTAGCGGGAGCTCGCGAGCAGTACTTC. Its translation is CSSILAGAREQYF.

The V gene is TRBV29-1, the J gene TRBJ1-1; D is undetermined. With 7 bases removed from V and 4 bases from J, the gap between germline ends came to 10 bases. The CDR3 covers 11 residues. Germline V lookup: CDR1 SQVTM, CDR2 ANQGSEA. CDR3 in amino acids: CSASEGTEAFF. CDR3 bases: TGCAGCGCCTCCGAAGGCACTGAAGCTTTCTTT.

The rearrangement links TRBV7-6 to TRBJ1-1, with D maybe TRBD1 (5 bases). The CDR3 spans 16 residues. Per the germline V gene, CDR1 is SGHVS and CDR2 is FNYEAQ. Trimming took off 2 bases at V and 3 bases at J, with 16 bases between the two ends. The chain's CDR3 is CASSLNPRGGDTEAFF. The DNA of the CDR3 is TGTGCCAGCAGCTTAAACCCGAGGGGTGGCGACACTGAAGCTTTCTTT.

The chain combines TRBV9 with TRBJ1-6; D is unclear. Trimming cost V 0 bases and J 14 bases, with 12 bases left between them. Germline lookup yields CDR1 SGDLS and CDR2 YYNGEE. The CDR3 is 13 residues long. In DNA, the CDR3 is TGTGCCAGCAGCGTAGGGACCATTGGAACCCTCCACTTT. Translation gives CASSVGTIGTLHF. Full variable domain (missing parts from reference TRBV9 and TRBJ1-6): DSGVTQTPKHLITATGQRVTLRCSPRSGDLSVYWYQQSLDQGLQFLIQYYNGEERAKGNILERFSAQQFPDLHSELNLSSLELGDSALYFCASSVGTIGTLHFGNGTRLTVT.

This clonotype appeared many times. An end of the junction differs from the germline gene, which may be a read error. CDR3 in amino acids: CASRIRADQETQYF. The CDR3 DNA reads as TGTGCCAGTCGTATAAGGGCGGACCAAGAGACCCAGTACTTC. V gene TRBV19 combines with J gene TRBJ2-5; D remains ambiguous. Germline V gene sequence: CDR1 LNHDA, CDR2 SQIVND (reference sequence). This CDR3 is built from 14 residues.